At least ten counts were recorded for the clone carrying this TCR beta chain. The sample originates from a study of neurological immune-mediated disorders. The CDR3 totals 15 residues. The germline V gene encodes CDR1 SGHRS and CDR2 YFSETQ. Trimming shortened V by 4 bases and J by 0 bases, and 12 bases separated the two germline ends. cDNA synthesis was performed by 5'RACE with 10-nucleotide random UMIs. TCRdb fed the 5' RACE reads into MiXCR, producing one record per CDR3 protein. The sample gives tens of thousands of distinct CDR3 sequences, about 13% of which show up once; around 13% is in the top ten.

The J gene is TRBJ2-3, the V gene TRBV5-1, with a tentative D call TRBD1 (6 bases). The specimen sequenced was PBMCs. This sequence was found in a woman aged 55-70 years with HTLV-1-associated myelopathy (HAM/TSP). CDR3 coding DNA: TGCGCCAGCAGCCCTGAGGACAGAAGCACAGATACGCAGTATTTT. It encodes CASSPEDRSTDTQYF.